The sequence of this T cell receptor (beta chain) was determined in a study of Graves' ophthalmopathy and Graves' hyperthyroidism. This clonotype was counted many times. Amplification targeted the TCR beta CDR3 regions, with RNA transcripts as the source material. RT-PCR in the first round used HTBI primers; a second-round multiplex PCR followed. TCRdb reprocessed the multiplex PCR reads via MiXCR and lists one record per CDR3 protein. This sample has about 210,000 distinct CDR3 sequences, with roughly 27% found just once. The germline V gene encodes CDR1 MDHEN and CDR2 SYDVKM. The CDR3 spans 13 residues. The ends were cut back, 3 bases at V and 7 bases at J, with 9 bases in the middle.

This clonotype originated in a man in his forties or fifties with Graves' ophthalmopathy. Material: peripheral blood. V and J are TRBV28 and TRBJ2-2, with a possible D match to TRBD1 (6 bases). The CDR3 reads CASSLGAVGELFF. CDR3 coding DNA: TGTGCCAGCAGTTTGGGGGCAGTCGGGGAGCTGTTTTTT. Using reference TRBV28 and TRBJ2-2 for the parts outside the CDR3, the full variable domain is DVKVTQSSRYLVKRTGEKVFLECVQDMDHENMFWYRQDPGLGLRLIYFSYDVKMKEKGDIPEGYSVSREKKERFSLILESASTNQTSMYLCASSLGAVGELFFGEGSRLTVL.